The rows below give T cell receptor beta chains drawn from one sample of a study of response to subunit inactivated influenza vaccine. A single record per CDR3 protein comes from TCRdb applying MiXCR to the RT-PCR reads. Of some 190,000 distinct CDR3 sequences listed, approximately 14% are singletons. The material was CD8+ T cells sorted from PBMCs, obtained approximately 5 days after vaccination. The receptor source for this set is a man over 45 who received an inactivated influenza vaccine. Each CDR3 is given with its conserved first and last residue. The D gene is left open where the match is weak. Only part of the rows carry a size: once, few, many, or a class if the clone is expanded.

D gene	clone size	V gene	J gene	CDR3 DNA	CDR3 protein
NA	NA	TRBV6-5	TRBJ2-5	TGTGCCAGCAGTTATGATGTGCTTGGGGAGACCCAGTACTTC	CASSYDVLGETQYF
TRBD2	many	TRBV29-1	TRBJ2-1	TGCAGCTCCTGGCGTCGAAACGGGAGGGGGGTCAATGAGCAGTTCTTC	CSSWRRNGRGVNEQFF
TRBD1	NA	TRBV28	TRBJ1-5	TGTGCCAGCAGTTCCCCGGACAGGAGGCTATTAGGAGCTCCGTCGGTGAATCAGCCCCAGCATTTT	CASSSPDRRLLGAPSVNQPQHF
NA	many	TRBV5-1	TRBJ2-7	TGCGCCAGCAGCTTGGAAGACAGACCTTCTTACGAGCAGTACTTC	CASSLEDRPSYEQYF
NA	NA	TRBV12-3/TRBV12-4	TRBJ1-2	TGTGCCAGCAGTCCCACCATGACAGCTAACTATGGCTACACCTTC	CASSPTMTANYGYTF
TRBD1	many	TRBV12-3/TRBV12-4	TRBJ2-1	TGTGCCAGCGGGTCGACAGGGGCACAGTACAATGAGCAGTTCTTC	CASGSTGAQYNEQFF
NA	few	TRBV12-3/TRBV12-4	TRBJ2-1	TGTGCCAGCAGTTTATTGGAGGGGGCCCTCTACAATGAGCAGTTCTTC	CASSLLEGALYNEQFF
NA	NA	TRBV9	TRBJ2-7	TGTGCCAGCAGCGACGGGATGTCCTACGAGCAGTACTTC	CASSDGMSYEQYF
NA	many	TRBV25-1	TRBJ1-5	TGTGCCAGCAGTGGGAAGGGCTACCCCCTTAGCAATCAGCCCCAGCATTTT	CASSGKGYPLSNQPQHF
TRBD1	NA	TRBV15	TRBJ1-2	TGTGCCACCAGCGGACAGGGGAGCTACACCTTC	CATSGQGSYTF
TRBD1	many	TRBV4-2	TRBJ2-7	TGTGCCAGCAGCCATGCCGGGACAGGCTACGAGCAGTACTTC	CASSHAGTGYEQYF
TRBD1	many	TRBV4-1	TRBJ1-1	TGCGCCAGCAGCCAAAACGGACAGGTGGGCACTGAAGCTTTCTTT	CASSQNGQVGTEAFF
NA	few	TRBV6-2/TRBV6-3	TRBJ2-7	TGTGCCAGCAGTTACGACTACACCTACGAGCAGTACTTC	CASSYDYTYEQYF
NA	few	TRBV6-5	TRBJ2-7	TGTGCCAGCGGGGGTTACTCCTACGAGCAGTACTTC	CASGGYSYEQYF
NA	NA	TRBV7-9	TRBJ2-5	TGTGCCAGCAGCTTGTCCGGGTTGGAAGAGACCCAGTACTTC	CASSLSGLEETQYF
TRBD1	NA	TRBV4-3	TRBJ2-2	TGCGCCAGCAGCCAAGAGGGACAGGCCGGCACCGGGGAGCTGTTTTTT	CASSQEGQAGTGELFF
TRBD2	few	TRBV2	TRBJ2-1	TGTGCCAGCTTTATCAGTTTCCGTGGGCTAGCGGACAATGAGCAGTTCTTC	CASFISFRGLADNEQFF
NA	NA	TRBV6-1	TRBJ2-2	TGTGCCAGCAGCCATCCTACTGCGCCCGGGGAGCTGTTTTTT	CASSHPTAPGELFF
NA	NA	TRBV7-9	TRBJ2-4	TGTGCCATGAGCTCCCTTCCTAAACTAGCCAAAAACATTCAGTACTTC	CAMSSLPKLAKNIQYF
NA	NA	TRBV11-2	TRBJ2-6	TGTGCCTGCAAGGAGAGTGGAGGGGCCAACGTCCTGACTTTC	CACKESGGANVLTF
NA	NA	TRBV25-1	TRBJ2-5	TGTGCCAGCGGACCTTGGGTTTCGGAGACCCAGTACTTC	CASGPWVSETQYF
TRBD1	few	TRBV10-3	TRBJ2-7	TGTGCCATCATGCCGGGACAGGGCCCCCACGAGCAGTACTTC	CAIMPGQGPHEQYF
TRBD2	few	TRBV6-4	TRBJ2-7	TGTGCCAGCAGTGGCCCCGGGACTAGCGGAACCTACGAGCAGTACTTC	CASSGPGTSGTYEQYF
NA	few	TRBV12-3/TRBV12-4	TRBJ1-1	TGTGCCAGCAGTTTCGGGTCCTTTTCTGAAGCTTTCTTT	CASSFGSFSEAFF
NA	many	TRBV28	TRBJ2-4	TGTGCCAGCAGTCTTGGGACTGGGCGCGACATTCAGTACTTC	CASSLGTGRDIQYF
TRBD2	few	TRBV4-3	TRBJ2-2	TGCGCCAGCAGCCAAGAACTAGCGGGGGGGCCGTCCGGGGAGCTGTTTTTT	CASSQELAGGPSGELFF
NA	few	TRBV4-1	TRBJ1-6	TGCGCCAGCAGCCAAGACTGGGGGCTCCTTAGTTTACCCCTCCACTTT	CASSQDWGLLSLPLHF
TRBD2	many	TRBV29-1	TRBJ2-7	TGCAGCGTTGAAACGGGTACTAGCGAGACCTACGAGCAGTACTTC	CSVETGTSETYEQYF
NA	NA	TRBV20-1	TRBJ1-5	TGCAGTGCCGTGGGGCCCGATCATCAGCCCCAGCATTTT	CSAVGPDHQPQHF
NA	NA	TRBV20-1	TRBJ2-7	TGCAGTGCTAGAAGCGCATCTACCTACGAGCAGTACTTC	CSARSASTYEQYF
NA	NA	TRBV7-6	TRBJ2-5	TGTGCCAGCAGCGGGAACAGTGACTGGGAGACCCAGTACTTC	CASSGNSDWETQYF
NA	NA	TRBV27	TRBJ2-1	TGTGCCACCGGGGGCGCCCTGGGCGGGAGTTCGTACAATGAGCAGTTCTTC	CATGGALGGSSYNEQFF
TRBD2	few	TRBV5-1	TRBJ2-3	TGCGCCAGCAGCCGACTAGCGGGGGGGCTCCCCGCAGATACGCAGTATTTT	CASSRLAGGLPADTQYF
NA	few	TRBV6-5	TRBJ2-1	TGTGCCAGCAGTTCCTTTTCTTACCATGAGCAGTTCTTC	CASSSFSYHEQFF
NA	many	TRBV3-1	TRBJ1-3	TGTGCCAGCAGCCAAGGAAAACGAAACACCATATATTTT	CASSQGKRNTIYF
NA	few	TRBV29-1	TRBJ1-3	TGCAGCGTTGAAGTAGCGGGAAACACCATATATTTT	CSVEVAGNTIYF
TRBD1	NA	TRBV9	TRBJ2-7	TGTGCCAGCAGCCCCCGGGACAGAAACTCCTACGAGCAGTACTTC	CASSPRDRNSYEQYF
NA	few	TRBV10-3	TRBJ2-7	TGTGCCATCAGGGACGTTTCCTACGAGCAGTACTTC	CAIRDVSYEQYF
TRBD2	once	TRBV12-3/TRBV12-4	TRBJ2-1	TGTGCCATCTGTTATACTAGCGGGGGTTTCCTATCCTACAATGAGCAGTTCTTC	CAICYTSGGFLSYNEQFF
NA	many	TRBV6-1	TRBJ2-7	TGTGCCAGCAGTGAATTCGGCACTCACTACGAGCAGTACTTC	CASSEFGTHYEQYF
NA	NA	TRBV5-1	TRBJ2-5	TGCGCCAGCAGCTTGGTGCAGGTGCGGGAGACCCAGTACTTC	CASSLVQVRETQYF
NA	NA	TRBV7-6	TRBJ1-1	TGTGCCAGCAGCTCAGGAGTCCCGACATACACTGAAGCTTTCTTT	CASSSGVPTYTEAFF
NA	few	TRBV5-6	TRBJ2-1	TGTGCCAGCAGCTATACCCGCAATGAGCAGTTCTTC	CASSYTRNEQFF
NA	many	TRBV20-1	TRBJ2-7	TGCAGTGCCCCATTTGTTTGGGCTTCGGGATACGAGCAGTACTTC	CSAPFVWASGYEQYF
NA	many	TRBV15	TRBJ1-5	TGTGCCACCAGCAGAGACGGACAGAACAATCAGCCCCAGCATTTT	CATSRDGQNNQPQHF
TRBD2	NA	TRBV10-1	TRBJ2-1	TGCGCCAGCAGTGGTCCCCCTAGCGGGGTTACCAATGAGCAGTTCTTC	CASSGPPSGVTNEQFF
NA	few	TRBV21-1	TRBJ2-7	TGTGCCAGCAGCAAAGTTCGGAGACAGTCCCATTCCTACGAGCAGTACTTC	CASSKVRRQSHSYEQYF
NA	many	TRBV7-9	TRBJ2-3	TGTGCCAGCAGCTTAGCCTACTTCACAGATACGCAGTATTTT	CASSLAYFTDTQYF
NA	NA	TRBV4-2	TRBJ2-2	TGTGCCAGCAGCCAAAATGGGGACACCGGGGAGCTGTTTTTT	CASSQNGDTGELFF
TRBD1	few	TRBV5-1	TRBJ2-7	TGCGCCAGCAGCCTCGGGACAGGGGGCATTTACGAGCAGTACTTC	CASSLGTGGIYEQYF
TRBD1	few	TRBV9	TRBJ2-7	TGTGCCAGCAGCCCGACAGGGGACATTTACGAGCAGTACTTC	CASSPTGDIYEQYF
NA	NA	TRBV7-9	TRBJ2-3	TGTGCCAGCAGTCCTCGGGGGTACACAGATACGCAGTATTTT	CASSPRGYTDTQYF
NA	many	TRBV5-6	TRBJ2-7	TGTGCCAGCAGCTTGGAGGGCGACACCTACGAGCAGTACTTC	CASSLEGDTYEQYF
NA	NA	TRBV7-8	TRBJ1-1	TGTGCCAGCAGCCCATCCCATATGAACACTGAAGCTTTCTTT	CASSPSHMNTEAFF
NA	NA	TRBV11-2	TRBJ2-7	TGTGCCAGCAGCTTCCAAACCGGACGGTTGGATCCTACGTACTTC	CASSFQTGRLDPTYF
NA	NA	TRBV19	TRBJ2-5	TGTGCCAGTAGTATAGATCACAGGAGGAAGACCCAGTACTTC	CASSIDHRRKTQYF
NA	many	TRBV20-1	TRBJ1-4	TGCAGTGCTTCGGACGCTGGTCGACCTAATGAAAAACTGTTTTTT	CSASDAGRPNEKLFF
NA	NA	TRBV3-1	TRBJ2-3	TGTGCCAGCAGCCCGATTGACAGTGGGCTCACAGATACGCAGTATTTT	CASSPIDSGLTDTQYF
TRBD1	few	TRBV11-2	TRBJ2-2	TGTGCCAGCAGCTTAATCTGGACAGGGGATCCCGGGGAGCTGTTTTTT	CASSLIWTGDPGELFF
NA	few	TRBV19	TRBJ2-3	TGTGCCAGTAGCGTAAGTGAAGGGTCAGATACGCAGTATTTT	CASSVSEGSDTQYF